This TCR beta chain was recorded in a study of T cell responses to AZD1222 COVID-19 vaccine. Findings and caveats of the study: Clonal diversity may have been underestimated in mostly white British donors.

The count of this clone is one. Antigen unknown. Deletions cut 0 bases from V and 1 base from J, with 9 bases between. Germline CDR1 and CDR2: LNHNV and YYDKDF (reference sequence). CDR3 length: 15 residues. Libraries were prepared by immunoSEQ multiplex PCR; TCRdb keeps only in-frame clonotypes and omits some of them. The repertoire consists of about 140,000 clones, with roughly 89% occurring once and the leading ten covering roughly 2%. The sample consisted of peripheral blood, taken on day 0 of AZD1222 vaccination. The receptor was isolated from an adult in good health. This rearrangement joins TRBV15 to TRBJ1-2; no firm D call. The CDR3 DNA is TGTGCCACCAGCAGAGATAGGAATATTAACTATGGCTACACCTTC. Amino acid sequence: CATSRDRNINYGYTF.